The clone carrying this TCR beta chain was observed at least ten times. Molecular barcoded adaptors covering alpha/delta and beta/gamma chains were used on approximately 400 ng RNA. TCRdb reprocessed the reads via MiXCR and lists one record per CDR3 protein. The table records 8,000 to 10,000 distinct CDR3 sequences, 15% to 20% of them present only once. The V end was cut by 1 base, the J end by 0 bases, with 1 base between. In germline, CDR1 is SNHLY, CDR2 FYNNEI. The CDR3 runs 14 residues. The data stem from a study of read filtering for tumor transcriptome and immune sequencing. Sequences were obtained from a population of CD138-negative cells sorted from bone marrow. This clonotype was sampled from a donor aged 40 or older with multiple myeloma. The rearrangement uses TRBV2 and TRBJ2-6; D gene unclear. The CDR3 reads CASSEDSGANVLTF. CDR3 coding DNA: TGTGCCAGCAGTGAAGACTCTGGGGCCAACGTCCTGACTTTC.